The 26 T cell receptor beta chains listed next were all sequenced from one sample in a study of shared clonotypes between healthy human individuals. Using immunoSEQ multiplex PCR, the repertoire was profiled, and TCRdb retains in-frame clones only, with some absent. The sample includes approximately 320,000 clones, around two thirds of them seen just once. Sample: memory CD4+ T cells sorted from blood. Subset specified: CD45RA-negative fraction. These receptor sequences come from a man aged 25 to 45 in good health.

The table lists this clone with a few counts. The same CDR3 arises from other DNA sequences in this sample as well. The chain recombines TRBV7-9 with TRBJ2-1, with TRBD2 identical over 10 bases. After removal of 2 bases from V and 5 bases from J, the junction contained 6 bases not matched to a gene. The germline CDR1 and CDR2 sequences are SEHNR and FQNEAQ (reference sequence). There are 16 residues in the CDR3. The CDR3 sequence is CASSLSLAGAHNEQFF. CDR3 sequence (DNA): TGTGCCAGCAGCTTATCCCTAGCGGGAGCTCACAATGAGCAGTTCTTC.

CDR3: CASSVAGDQEKLFF. DNA of the CDR3: TGTGCCAGCAGCGTAGCAGGGGATCAGGAAAAACTGTTTTTT. The chain joins TRBV9 to TRBJ1-4; a weak D match, TRBD1 (6 bases). The CDR3 runs 14 residues. The V and J ends lost 0 bases and 8 bases respectively, with 11 bases between them. CDR1 is SGDLS, CDR2 YYNGEE, per germline.

The V and J genes are TRBV6-6 and TRBJ2-5; D remains ambiguous. V was shortened by 2 bases and J by 1 base, with 2 bases between the two germline ends. The CDR3 runs 12 residues. Germline CDR1 MNHNY, CDR2 SVGAGI (reference sequence). CDR3 DNA sequence: TGTGCCAGCAGTTACCTCCAAGAGACCCAGTACTTC. Protein product: CASSYLQETQYF.

V is TRBV11-2 and J is TRBJ2-7; perhaps D is TRBD1 or TRBD2 (5 bases each). CDR1 is SGHAT, CDR2 FQNNGV, per germline. The CDR3 runs to 15 residues. Trimming removed 5 bases from V and 2 bases from J, with 16 bases in between. CDR3 sequence (DNA): TGTGCCAGCAGCCACGGGACCACATGGGCCTACGAGCAGTACTTC. This gives the protein CASSHGTTWAYEQYF.

This chain joins TRBV4-3 and TRBJ2-2, with TRBD2 matching 13 bases. The CDR3 contains 15 residues. After removal of 6 bases from V and 6 bases from J, the junction contained 4 bases not matched to a gene. The germline CDR1 and CDR2 sequences are LGHNA and YSLEER. The CDR3 DNA reads as TGCGCCAGCAGTCAAACTAGCGGGAGGGCCGGGGAGCTGTTTTTT. It encodes CASSQTSGRAGELFF.

In this sample, this clone turned up once. CDR3 coding DNA: TGTGCCAGCAGCCTTTCATCTTACAGGGCCCATGAGCAGTTCTTC. It translates to CASSLSSYRAHEQFF. The chain joins TRBV11-2 to TRBJ2-1; a possible D gene is TRBD1 (6 bases). Germline loops: CDR1 SGHAT, CDR2 FQNNGV. There are 15 residues in the CDR3. V was pared by 5 bases and J by 8 bases, with 19 bases between. The entire variable domain, with the rest obtained from reference TRBV11-2 and TRBJ2-1, is as follows: EAGVAQSPRYKIIEKRQSVAFWCNPISGHATLYWYQQILGQGPKLLIQFQNNGVVDDSQLPKDRFSAERLKGVDSTLKIQPAKLEDSAVYLCASSLSSYRAHEQFFGPGTRLTVL.

This clone was seen only a few times. This sequence joins TRBV6-1 and TRBJ2-7; no reliable D call. V was cut by 5 bases and J by 0 bases, with 8 bases left in between. Germline CDR1 is MNHNS and CDR2 is SASEGT. The CDR3 extends over 13 amino acids. The CDR3 is CASSLQSSYEQYF. CDR3 DNA: TGTGCCAGCAGTCTACAGAGCTCCTACGAGCAGTACTTC.

The chain has TRBV7-2 and TRBJ1-2; D is undetermined. This CDR3 spans 16 amino acids. Germline V gene data show CDR1 as SGHTA and CDR2 as FQGNSA. Trimming shortened V by 2 bases and J by 4 bases, and 17 bases separated the two germline ends. In DNA form, the CDR3 reads TGTGCCAGCAGCTTATCCCGGGGATCAACCTCCTATGGCTACACCTTC. It translates to CASSLSRGSTSYGYTF.

The chain employs TRBV19 and TRBJ2-2, with TRBD1 identical over 8 bases. The CDR3 has 14 residues. J was trimmed by 3 bases and V by 4 bases; bases with no gene match: 1. Germline CDR1 LNHDA, CDR2 SQIVND (reference sequence). CDR3 in amino acids: CASSTGGDTGELFF. DNA of the CDR3: TGTGCCAGTAGTACAGGGGGCGACACCGGGGAGCTGTTTTTT.

The V gene is TRBV6-5, the J gene TRBJ2-7; 10 bases line up with TRBD1. CDR3 length equals 16 residues. The junction had 4 bases not matched to a gene; V was cut back by 0 bases and J by 2 bases. CDR1 and CDR2 (germline): MNHEY, SVGAGI. CDR3 protein: CASSYSSGQGPYEQYF. In DNA form, the CDR3 reads TGTGCCAGCAGTTACTCCTCGGGACAGGGGCCCTACGAGCAGTACTTC.

This clone has a handful of counts. The rearrangement links TRBV18 to TRBJ2-3; D gene uncertain. The CDR3 length is 14 residues. V was shortened by 4 bases and J by 1 base, with 9 bases between the two germline ends. The V gene's germline CDR1 is KGHSH and CDR2 LQKENI. The CDR3 loop reads CASSRSRGTDTQYF. As DNA, the CDR3 is TGTGCCAGCTCACGTAGTAGGGGCACAGATACGCAGTATTTT.

The chain recombines TRBV2 with TRBJ2-7; D is ambiguous. The CDR3 extends over 14 amino acids. The germline gives CDR1 SNHLY, CDR2 FYNNEI. The germline V and J ends were trimmed by 5 bases and 4 bases, with 15 bases remaining between them. The CDR3 DNA reads TGTGCCAGCAGTCGGACGGCCGATCCTTACGAGCAGTACTTC. Translated: CASSRTADPYEQYF. Together with reference TRBV2 and TRBJ2-7, the CDR3 gives the full variable domain: EPEVTQTPSHQVTQMGQEVILRCVPISNHLYFYWYRQILGQKVEFLVSFYNNEISEKSEIFDDQFSVERPDGSNFTLKIRSTKLEDSAMYFCASSRTADPYEQYFGPGTRLTVT.

The gene calls are TRBV30 and TRBJ1-5; D may be TRBD1 (5 bases). V shed 3 bases and J shed 2 bases, with 11 bases lying between them. CDR3 length: 14 residues. Looked up from germline, CDR1 is GTSNPN and CDR2 is SVGIG (reference sequence). The CDR3 protein is CAWSSPGGNQPQHF. In nucleotides, the CDR3 is TGTGCCTGGAGCAGTCCGGGGGGCAATCAGCCCCAGCATTTT.

As regards this clone: This sample also contains other DNA sequences that code for the same CDR3. This chain connects TRBV2 to TRBJ2-3; D is ambiguous. From germline, CDR1 is SNHLY and CDR2 FYNNEI. Between the trimmed V and J ends, which lost 5 bases and 2 bases, there was a span of 11 bases. The CDR3 is 14 residues long. The CDR3 reads CASSNRAFTDTQYF. CDR3 nucleotide sequence: TGTGCCAGCAGTAACCGGGCCTTCACAGATACGCAGTATTTT. The whole variable domain, remainder taken from reference TRBV2 and TRBJ2-3, is EPEVTQTPSHQVTQMGQEVILRCVPISNHLYFYWYRQILGQKVEFLVSFYNNEISEKSEIFDDQFSVERPDGSNFTLKIRSTKLEDSAMYFCASSNRAFTDTQYFGPGTRLTVL.

Only a few counts were recorded for this clone. The genes are TRBV5-4 and TRBJ1-1; the D gene is possibly TRBD1 (5 bases). The CDR3 has 15 amino acids. Trimming cost V 0 bases and J 1 base, with 10 bases left between them. From germline, CDR1 is SGHNT and CDR2 YYREEE (reference sequence). The CDR3: CASSLETGGNTEAFF. The CDR3 DNA reads TGTGCCAGCAGCTTGGAAACAGGTGGGAACACTGAAGCTTTCTTT. The full variable domain, with the rest looked up from reference TRBV5-4 and TRBJ1-1, is ETGVTQSPTHLIKTRGQQVTLRCSSQSGHNTVSWYQQALGQGPQFIFQYYREEENGRGNFPPRFSGLQFPNYSSELNVNALELDDSALYLCASSLETGGNTEAFFGQGTRLTVV.

In its sample, this clone was seen a few times. V usage is TRBV2 and J usage is TRBJ1-1, with D hard to call. Germline CDR1 reads SNHLY; CDR2 reads FYNNEI. The CDR3 loop spans 11 amino acids. The V gene lost 5 bases and the J gene lost 3 bases, with 4 bases spanning the gap. Here the CDR3 reads CASSLYTEAFF. As DNA, the CDR3 is TGTGCCAGCAGTTTGTACACTGAAGCTTTCTTT.

The chain employs TRBV5-1 and TRBJ2-3; 7 bases are shared with TRBD1. V lost 4 bases to trimming and J lost 0 bases; unmatched junction nucleotides: 8. The CDR3 is 16 amino acids. The germline gives CDR1 SGHRS, CDR2 YFSETQ. The CDR3 spells CASSEQGMGSTDTQYF. The CDR3 nucleotides are TGCGCCAGCAGCGAACAGGGGATGGGTAGCACAGATACGCAGTATTTT.

Comment on this clone: The limits of the CDR3 on the DNA are not certain, so only TCRdb's listed CDR3 is given. The gene calls are TRBV6-1 and TRBJ1-1; the table names TRBD1, a call not compared with the DNA. The CDR3 extends over 17 residues, inclusive of both ends. Per the germline V gene, CDR1 is MNHNS and CDR2 is SASEGT. CDR3 loop: CASSEVFWQGRNTEAFF.

CDR3 sequence reads: CASSDRGAEAFF. CDR3 bases: TGTGCCAGCAGTGACAGGGGCGCTGAAGCTTTCTTT. The chain is built from TRBV2 and TRBJ1-1; D possibly corresponds to TRBD1 (6 bases). Germline loops: CDR1 SNHLY, CDR2 FYNNEI. This CDR3 is 12 amino acids long. V dropped 3 bases and J dropped 6 bases, with 8 bases sitting between them. Full variable domain (outside the CDR3, taken from reference TRBV2 and TRBJ1-1): EPEVTQTPSHQVTQMGQEVILRCVPISNHLYFYWYRQILGQKVEFLVSFYNNEISEKSEIFDDQFSVERPDGSNFTLKIRSTKLEDSAMYFCASSDRGAEAFFGQGTRLTVV.

About this clone itself: The sample has other DNA sequences that encode this CDR3 too. V gene TRBV15 combines with J gene TRBJ2-3; D is unclear. The CDR3 runs 13 residues. Between the trimmed V and J ends, which lost 4 bases and 1 base, there was a span of 6 bases. The V gene's germline CDR1 is LNHNV and CDR2 YYDKDF (reference sequence). The CDR3 DNA is TGTGCCACCAGCACCGGAGGCACAGATACGCAGTATTTT. This encodes CATSTGGTDTQYF. Complete variable domain (other parts from reference TRBV15 and TRBJ2-3): DAMVIQNPRYQVTQFGKPVTLSCSQTLNHNVMYWYQQKSSQAPKLLFHYYDKDFNNEADTPDNFQSRRPNTSFCFLDIRSPGLGDTAMYLCATSTGGTDTQYFGPGTRLTVL.

The table lists this clone with a few counts. The same CDR3 also results from other DNA sequences found in this sample. The chain couples TRBV2 to TRBJ2-3; 9 bases fit TRBD2. The CDR3 extends over 12 amino acids. Germline V CDR1 and CDR2: SNHLY, FYNNEI. The CDR3 reads CASREGADTQYF. In DNA form, the CDR3 reads TGTGCGTCGCGGGAGGGGGCAGATACGCAGTATTTT.

The V gene is TRBV28, the J gene TRBJ2-1, with 10 bases that match TRBD2. The germline V gene encodes CDR1 MDHEN and CDR2 SYDVKM. The CDR3 loop spans 16 amino acids. Trimming took 2 bases from V and 9 from J; bases not matched to a gene: 10. CDR3 sequence (DNA): TGTGCCAGCAGTTTAATCCGGACTAGCGGTCGTGTTGAGCAGTTCTTC. Translating gives CASSLIRTSGRVEQFF. The whole variable domain, remainder taken from reference TRBV28 and TRBJ2-1, is DVKVTQSSRYLVKRTGEKVFLECVQDMDHENMFWYRQDPGLGLRLIYFSYDVKMKEKGDIPEGYSVSREKKERFSLILESASTNQTSMYLCASSLIRTSGRVEQFFGPGTRLTVL.

This sequence joins TRBV7-9 and TRBJ2-5; D unresolved. The CDR3 covers 16 residues. V was trimmed by 1 base and J by 6 bases, leaving 18 bases between them. Per the germline V gene, CDR1 is SEHNR and CDR2 is FQNEAQ (reference sequence). This CDR3 is CASSLVADQRPKTQYF. The CDR3 coding sequence is TGTGCCAGCAGCTTAGTGGCAGACCAACGCCCGAAGACCCAGTACTTC.

This clone was observed a handful of times. V is TRBV6-6 and J is TRBJ2-6; TRBD1 matches 9 bases. CDR1 and CDR2 from the germline V gene are MNHNY and SVGAGI (reference sequence). The CDR3 spans 15 residues. With V trimmed by 11 bases and J by 2 bases, 7 bases remained unmatched. CDR3 nucleotides: TGTGCCGGGGGACAGGGATTGACTGGGGCCAACGTCCTGACTTTC. This codes for CAGGQGLTGANVLTF.

This chain links TRBV6-4 with TRBJ2-1, with 10 positions matching TRBD1. V lost 8 bases, J lost 6 bases, and 4 bases stayed unmatched. Germline assignment: CDR1 MRHNA and CDR2 SNTAGT. This CDR3 is built from 13 residues. The DNA for the CDR3 is TGTGCCAGCGGGACAGGGGACGCCAATGAGCAGTTCTTC. It specifies CASGTGDANEQFF.

J is TRBJ2-3 and V is TRBV6-1, with D possibly called TRBD1 or TRBD2 (5 bases each). This CDR3 contains 15 residues. Germline V lookup: CDR1 MNHNS, CDR2 SASEGT. The V end was cut by 6 bases, the J end by 2 bases, with 15 bases between. CDR3 loop: CASSKTRDDTDTQYF. The CDR3 DNA reads as TGTGCCAGCAGCAAGACTCGGGACGACACAGATACGCAGTATTTT.